The 23 T cell receptor beta chains below were found in one sample sequenced in a study of T cells in tuberculosis. Some clones are missing from TCRdb's copy, which holds only in-frame ones; the method was immunoSEQ multiplex PCR. The sample holds over 25,000 clones, around 87% seen once. Sample: PBMCs. The receptors here all came from a donor aged 10-30 years with latent tuberculosis or without tuberculosis infection.

The chain combines TRBV5-4 with TRBJ1-1; 9 bases agree with TRBD1. With 4 bases clipped from V and 1 base from J, the junction kept 2 bases outside the gene matches. The germline CDR1 and CDR2 sequences are SGHNT and YYREEE (reference sequence). The CDR3 is made up of 14 amino acids. Written as DNA, the CDR3 is TGTGCCAGCAGCGCGACAGGGGGGAACACTGAAGCTTTCTTT. Translating it yields CASSATGGNTEAFF.

The chain carries TRBV5-6 and TRBJ1-2; D remains ambiguous. Trimming took off 3 bases at V and 8 bases at J, with 8 bases between the two ends. Germline V CDR1 and CDR2: SGHDT, YYEEEE. The CDR3 has 11 residues. The CDR3 nucleotides are TGTGCCAGCAGCTGGGGAGGGGGCTACACCTTC. It encodes CASSWGGGYTF. Using reference TRBV5-6 and TRBJ1-2 for the parts outside the CDR3, the full variable domain is DAGVTQSPTHLIKTRGQQVTLRCSPKSGHDTVSWYQQALGQGPQFIFQYYEEEERQRGNFPDRFSGHQFPNYSSELNVNALLLGDSALYLCASSWGGGYTFGSGTRLTVV.

The chain's CDR3 is CASSEDNNSPLHF. In DNA form, the CDR3 reads TGTGCCAGCAGTGAGGACAATAATTCACCCCTCCACTTT. The V call is TRBV6-4, the J call TRBJ1-6, with a weak D call TRBD1 (5 bases). Trimming pared 3 bases from V and 5 bases from J, leaving 5 bases between. CDR3 length: 13 amino acids. Looked up from germline, CDR1 is MRHNA and CDR2 is SNTAGT.

The V call is TRBV14, the J call TRBJ2-3; 8 bases map to TRBD2. CDR1 SGHDN and CDR2 FVKESK come from the germline V gene. V was pared by 2 bases and J by 4 bases, with 5 bases of the junction left unmatched. The CDR3 has 15 amino acids. The CDR3 region is CASSQWRGAADTQYF. CDR3 nucleotide sequence: TGTGCCAGCAGCCAATGGCGGGGGGCAGCAGATACGCAGTATTTT.

This clone has a handful of counts. The chain combines TRBV12-5 with TRBJ1-2, with a weak D call TRBD1 (6 bases). Looked up from germline, CDR1 is LGHNT and CDR2 is FRNRAP. The CDR3 extends over 18 amino acids. The germline V and J ends were trimmed by 2 bases and 8 bases, with 27 bases remaining between them. The CDR3 protein is CASGLPGRTARLYSGYTF. The CDR3 DNA reads TGTGCTAGTGGTTTGCCTGGTCGGACAGCCCGTCTGTATTCGGGCTACACCTTC.

The chain combines TRBV5-1 with TRBJ2-2; 7 nucleotides align to TRBD2. The germline CDR1 and CDR2 sequences are SGHRS and YFSETQ. The CDR3 has 15 amino acids. Losses at the gene ends were 4 bases for V and 0 bases for J; bases not matched to a gene: 3. The CDR3 protein is CASSRGGSNTGELFF. In nucleotides, the CDR3 is TGCGCCAGCAGCCGCGGGGGATCGAACACCGGGGAGCTGTTTTTT.

The genes are TRBV15 and TRBJ1-1; D unclear. The CDR3 extends over 15 amino acids. The ends were cut back, 4 bases at V and 7 bases at J, with 19 bases in the middle. The germline CDR1 and CDR2 sequences are LNHNV and YYDKDF (reference sequence). This CDR3 reads CATSNPPAAQREAFF. The DNA for the CDR3 is TGTGCCACCAGCAACCCCCCAGCAGCGCAACGTGAAGCTTTCTTT.

The genes are TRBV27 and TRBJ1-1; perhaps TRBD1 as D (6 bases). V was clipped by 3 bases and J by 5 bases, with 10 bases between them. This CDR3 has 13 residues. Per the germline V gene, CDR1 is MNHEY and CDR2 is SMNVEV (reference sequence). The CDR3 nucleotides are TGTGCCAGCAGTTTCTACAGGGATACTGAAGCTTTCTTT. Its protein is CASSFYRDTEAFF.

This clone was detected once. V gene TRBV7-6 combines with J gene TRBJ2-1, with D unresolved. The CDR3 runs 13 residues. The germline V gene encodes CDR1 SGHVS and CDR2 FNYEAQ. V was cut by 4 bases and J by 4 bases, with 8 bases left in between. CDR3 sequence reads: CASSSTAYNEQFF. DNA for the CDR3: TGTGCCAGCAGCTCCACAGCTTACAATGAGCAGTTCTTC.

In this sample, this clone turned up a few times. This rearrangement joins TRBV6-4 to TRBJ2-5, with 11 nucleotides matching TRBD2. The CDR3 runs 17 residues. The germline V gene has CDR1 MRHNA and CDR2 SNTAGT. The trim removed 2 bases at V and 2 bases at J, leaving 7 bases unmatched. The CDR3 region is CASSDVAGGTGQETQYF. In nucleotides, the CDR3 is TGTGCCAGCAGTGACGTAGCGGGGGGGACGGGGCAAGAGACCCAGTACTTC.

The CDR3 nucleotides are TGTGCCAGCAGGGCCGGGACAAATCAGCCCCAGCATTTT. It specifies CASRAGTNQPQHF. This chain joins TRBV2 and TRBJ1-5; possibly TRBD1 for D (6 bases). Trimming pared 6 bases from V and 4 bases from J, leaving 10 bases between. This CDR3 region has 13 residues. Per the germline V gene, CDR1 is SNHLY and CDR2 is FYNNEI. The full variable domain, completed using reference TRBV2 and TRBJ1-5, is EPEVTQTPSHQVTQMGQEVILRCVPISNHLYFYWYRQILGQKVEFLVSFYNNEISEKSEIFDDQFSVERPDGSNFTLKIRSTKLEDSAMYFCASRAGTNQPQHFGDGTRLSIL.

This clone was detected only a few times. J is TRBJ1-5 and V is TRBV28, with 10 bases that match TRBD1. CDR1 and CDR2 from the germline V gene are MDHEN and SYDVKM. This CDR3 region has 13 residues. Germline trimming cut 7 bases from V and 6 bases from J; bases unmatched to any gene: 3. The CDR3 sequence is CASTDRGRQPQHF. In DNA form, the CDR3 reads TGTGCCAGCACCGACAGGGGGCGTCAGCCCCAGCATTTT.

The sample holds one count of this clone. The J gene is TRBJ2-2, the V gene TRBV6-1, with TRBD2 identical over 10 bases. Germline V gene lookup returns CDR1 MNHNS and CDR2 SASEGT. The CDR3 extends over 17 amino acids. V lost 4 bases and J lost 3; bases outside the gene matches: 8. The CDR3 bases are TGTGCCAGCAGTGTAGCTAGCGGGGGTTTTTACACCGGGGAGCTGTTTTTT. Its protein is CASSVASGGFYTGELFF.

The V and J genes are TRBV12-5 and TRBJ2-3; 10 nucleotides match TRBD2. CDR3 length equals 15 residues. V lost 7 bases and J lost 5; bases outside the gene matches: 9. Germline V lookup: CDR1 LGHNT, CDR2 FRNRAP. CDR3 region: CASASGGRPIDTQYF. The CDR3 nucleotides are TGTGCTAGTGCTAGCGGGGGCCGGCCCATAGATACGCAGTATTTT.

The J gene is TRBJ1-4, the V gene TRBV29-1; D is ambiguous. With 6 bases removed from V and 7 bases from J, the gap between germline ends came to 12 bases. This CDR3 has 12 residues. Per germline, CDR1 SQVTM and CDR2 ANQGSEA. In DNA form, the CDR3 reads TGCAGCGTCAACACATCGGGTGAAAAACTGTTTTTT. It codes for CSVNTSGEKLFF.

The chain has TRBV5-1 and TRBJ2-5; perhaps TRBD1 as D (6 bases). Germline V CDR1 and CDR2: SGHRS, YFSETQ. CDR3 length: 16 residues. Between the trimmed V and J ends, which lost 0 bases and 2 bases, there was a span of 14 bases. The CDR3 reads CASSLGLQGLQETQYF. CDR3 coding DNA: TGCGCCAGCAGCTTGGGTCTACAGGGCCTTCAAGAGACCCAGTACTTC.

The count of this clone is one. The chain is built from TRBV6-1 and TRBJ1-5; D not certain. Germline V lookup: CDR1 MNHNS, CDR2 SASEGT. This CDR3 has 14 amino acids. V was shortened by 7 bases and J by 1 base, with 11 bases between the two germline ends. The CDR3 protein is CASNAVWSNQPQHF. CDR3 sequence (DNA): TGTGCCAGCAATGCGGTGTGGAGCAATCAGCCCCAGCATTTT.

V is TRBV29-1 and J is TRBJ1-2; maybe TRBD1 (6 bases). CDR1 is SQVTM and CDR2 is ANQGSEA in the germline V gene. The CDR3 runs to 15 residues. Trimming took off 6 bases at V and 4 bases at J, with 21 bases between the two ends. The CDR3: CSVDVGQDSIYGYTF. CDR3 DNA sequence: TGCAGCGTCGACGTGGGACAAGACAGTATCTATGGCTACACCTTC.

This clone was seen a few times. The same CDR3 arises from other DNA sequences in this sample as well. The rearrangement joins TRBV6-6 to TRBJ1-1, with TRBD1 as a possible D gene (5 bases). Germline assignment: CDR1 MNHNY and CDR2 SVGAGI (reference sequence). CDR3 length: 14 amino acids. Trimming cost V 0 bases and J 5 bases, with 10 bases left between them. The CDR3 sequence is CASSYSRGTTEAFF. The CDR3 DNA is TGTGCCAGCAGTTACTCACGGGGGACTACTGAAGCTTTCTTT.

The chain joins TRBV6-5 to TRBJ2-5; no definite D call. This CDR3 has 12 residues. CDR1 and CDR2 from the germline V gene are MNHEY and SVGAGI. Trimming removed 11 bases at V and 4 bases at J, with 14 bases between. CDR3: CASTGSGETQYF. In nucleotides, the CDR3 is TGTGCCTCGACTGGGTCCGGAGAGACCCAGTACTTC.

The chain links TRBV7-3 to TRBJ1-4; D is uncertain. Per germline, CDR1 SGHTA and CDR2 FQGTGA. Trimming took 11 bases from V and 11 from J, leaving 15 bases between them. The CDR3 covers 11 residues. The CDR3 here is CAEVRVGKLFF. The CDR3 DNA reads TGTGCCGAGGTGAGGGTTGGGAAACTGTTTTTT.

V usage is TRBV25-1 and J usage is TRBJ1-2, with D possibly being TRBD1 (6 bases). Trimming took 7 bases from V and 6 from J, leaving 18 bases between them. Germline V gene lookup returns CDR1 MGHDK and CDR2 SYGVNS. This CDR3 has 14 residues. The CDR3 nucleotides read TGTGCCAGCACAAAAAGTGACAGGTTTGATGGCTACACCTTC. Its translation is CASTKSDRFDGYTF.

The rearrangement links TRBV6-1 to TRBJ1-4; 8 positions match TRBD1. This CDR3 comprises 15 residues. Germline-derived CDR1 and CDR2 are MNHNS and SASEGT. J was trimmed by 8 bases and V by 3 bases; bases with no gene match: 8. The CDR3 sequence is CASSDETGVGEKLFF. Written as DNA, the CDR3 is TGTGCCAGCAGTGACGAGACAGGGGTCGGGGAAAAACTGTTTTTT.